The 8 T cell receptor beta chains below come from one sample, sequenced in a study of T cells in Graves' hyperthyroidism and ophthalmopathy. RNA transcripts served as the template for amplifying TCR beta CDR3 regions. The study used the HTBI primer set for a first-round RT-PCR of the TCR CDR3. From the multiplex PCR reads, TCRdb called clonotypes with MiXCR, one entry per CDR3 protein. Counted here are 300,000 to 450,000 distinct CDR3 sequences, roughly 14% occurring once; the ten biggest clones make up approximately 9.9%. The sequenced sample consisted of blood. The receptors stem from a woman aged 60-75 years with Graves' hyperthyroidism.

This clonotype was recorded many times. V usage is TRBV15 and J usage is TRBJ2-7; D gene unclear. There are 12 residues in the CDR3. Trimming took off 0 bases at V and 5 bases at J, with 5 bases between the two ends. The germline V gene encodes CDR1 LNHNV and CDR2 YYDKDF (reference sequence). The CDR3 here is CATSRDMHEQYF. The CDR3 DNA reads TGTGCCACCAGCAGAGATATGCACGAGCAGTACTTC.

Many counts were recorded for this clonotype. The chain employs TRBV28 and TRBJ2-5, with 9 bases matching TRBD1. Germline V gene lookup returns CDR1 MDHEN and CDR2 SYDVKM. With 3 bases clipped from V and 4 bases from J, the junction kept 6 bases outside the gene matches. The CDR3 length is 15 residues. CDR3 nucleotides: TGTGCCAGCAGTTTTCGTACAGGGGGCATAGAGACCCAGTACTTC. The encoded protein is CASSFRTGGIETQYF.

Many counts were recorded for this clonotype. The V call is TRBV28, the J call TRBJ1-4, with D tentatively TRBD1 (6 bases). Per germline, CDR1 MDHEN and CDR2 SYDVKM. Trimming removed 3 bases from V and 6 bases from J, with 35 bases in between. This CDR3 region has 22 residues. CDR3: CASSFRPKYLQGSSRLHEKLFF. The CDR3 DNA is TGTGCCAGCAGTTTTCGGCCCAAGTACTTACAGGGTTCGTCCCGGTTGCATGAAAAACTGTTTTTT.

The V gene is TRBV7-9, the J gene TRBJ1-6; possibly TRBD1 for D (5 bases). V lost 6 bases and J 7 bases, leaving 13 bases between the germline ends. The CDR3 contains 14 residues. Germline CDR1 is SEHNR and CDR2 is FQNEAQ (reference sequence). The CDR3 protein is CASRSLGLNSPLHF. The CDR3 DNA reads as TGTGCCAGCAGATCACTGGGGCTAAATTCACCCCTCCACTTT.

This clonotype was picked up many times. The chain recombines TRBV10-3 with TRBJ2-5; 8 bases map to TRBD2. Germline V lookup: CDR1 ENHRY, CDR2 SYGVKD. The trim removed 0 bases at V and 2 bases at J, leaving 8 bases unmatched. This CDR3 comprises 17 residues. The CDR3 region has the DNA TGTGCCATCAGTGAGTCCGAGCGGGAGACCGCTCAAGAGACCCAGTACTTC. It translates to CAISESERETAQETQYF.

Ten or more counts support this clonotype. The CDR3 sequence: CAWSFGPQREQYF. The CDR3 bases are TGTGCCTGGAGTTTCGGACCACAACGCGAGCAGTACTTC. The chain joins TRBV30 to TRBJ2-7, with D unresolved. In germline, CDR1 is GTSNPN, CDR2 SVGIG (reference sequence). The CDR3 extends over 13 amino acids. The germline V and J ends were trimmed by 2 bases and 6 bases, with 14 bases remaining between them.

V and J are TRBV5-5 and TRBJ2-5; 11 bases agree with TRBD1. Per germline, CDR1 SGHKS and CDR2 YYEKEE (reference sequence). This CDR3 is 16 amino acids long. With V trimmed by 0 bases and J by 5 bases, 6 bases remained unmatched. This CDR3 is CASSLGGQGVWETQYF. DNA of the CDR3: TGTGCCAGCAGCTTGGGGGGACAGGGGGTATGGGAGACCCAGTACTTC.

This chain joins TRBV5-1 and TRBJ1-1; unclear D gene. The V gene's germline CDR1 is SGHRS and CDR2 YFSETQ. V was cut by 0 bases and J by 3 bases, with 9 bases left in between. The CDR3 is 14 amino acids. The CDR3 loop reads CASSLVGIDTEAFF. CDR3 nucleotide sequence: TGCGCCAGCAGCTTGGTGGGAATCGACACTGAAGCTTTCTTT.